The next 13 T cell receptor beta chains were all read from a single sample in a study of blood T cell repertoires in COVID-19. Sequencing used immunoSEQ multiplex PCR; TCRdb keeps in-frame clones, though not all of them. Altogether approximately 70,000 clones are present, approximately 79% being singletons, with the ten largest covering roughly 9.8%. Sequenced sample: peripheral blood. The receptors were sampled from a woman aged 45-65 years with acute or convalescent COVID-19.

The chain links TRBV27 to TRBJ1-5; TRBD1 agrees at 8 bases. The CDR3 covers 13 residues. V shed 6 bases and J 2 bases; nucleotides not matched to a gene: 0. Per the germline V gene, CDR1 is MNHEY and CDR2 is SMNVEV (reference sequence). Written as DNA, the CDR3 is TGTGCCAGCAGGACAGGGGGCAATCAGCCCCAGCATTTT. Amino acids: CASRTGGNQPQHF.

The chain combines TRBV9 with TRBJ1-4, with D perhaps matching TRBD1 (6 bases). Germline V CDR1 and CDR2: SGDLS, YYNGEE. V was clipped by 3 bases and J by 6 bases, with 12 bases between them. The CDR3 consists of 14 residues. CDR3 coding DNA: TGTGCCAGCAGCGAGTACAGGGTGGATGAAAAACTGTTTTTT. Amino acids: CASSEYRVDEKLFF.

The chain uses TRBV10-3 and TRBJ1-1; possible D gene TRBD1, 5 bases. The CDR3 has 14 residues. The germline gives CDR1 ENHRY, CDR2 SYGVKD. The V end was cut by 3 bases, the J end by 6 bases, with 14 bases between. This chain's CDR3 is CAISDQGLGAEAFF. DNA for the CDR3: TGTGCCATCAGTGATCAGGGACTAGGGGCTGAAGCTTTCTTT.

J is TRBJ1-1 and V is TRBV12-3 or TRBV12-4; the D gene is possibly TRBD1 (6 bases). Trimming removed 6 bases at V and 1 base at J, with 9 bases between. CDR3 size: 13 residues. The CDR3, as DNA: TGTGCCAGCAGGACAGGCACGAACACTGAAGCTTTCTTT. Translation: CASRTGTNTEAFF.

The chain has TRBV9 and TRBJ1-2; 7 bases agree with TRBD1. After removal of 3 bases from V and 6 bases from J, the junction contained 11 bases not matched to a gene. This CDR3 region has 15 residues. Looked up from germline, CDR1 is SGDLS and CDR2 is YYNGEE. CDR3: CASSDPWTGTNGYTF. DNA for the CDR3: TGTGCCAGCAGCGATCCCTGGACAGGCACGAATGGCTACACCTTC.

The chain combines TRBV2 with TRBJ2-1; TRBD2 agrees at 12 bases. J lost 7 bases, V lost 4 bases, and 8 bases had no gene match. Germline V gives CDR1 SNHLY, CDR2 FYNNEI. This CDR3 region has 16 residues. The CDR3, as DNA: TGTGCCAGCAGTGTAAGACTAGCGGGAGAAGAGAATGAGCAGTTCTTC. Translated, it gives CASSVRLAGEENEQFF.

The J gene is TRBJ2-7, the V gene TRBV4-2, with D perhaps matching TRBD2 (5 bases). The CDR3 is 15 amino acids. The V end was cut by 0 bases, the J end by 3 bases, with 12 bases between. Per germline, CDR1 LGHNA and CDR2 YNFKEQ. CDR3 in DNA: TGTGCCAGCAGCCAAGATGGGAGCGGACTCTACGAGCAGTACTTC. This translates into CASSQDGSGLYEQYF.

The chain joins TRBV3-1 (or the pseudogene TRBV3-2) to TRBJ1-1, with TRBD1 as a possible D gene (6 bases). The CDR3 runs 17 residues. The germline CDR1 and CDR2 sequences are LGHDT and YNNKEL (reference sequence). V gave up 0 bases and J gave up 1 base, with 15 bases separating them. The CDR3 protein is CASSQDSRTASNTEAFF. Here the CDR3 DNA reads TGTGCCAGCAGCCAAGATTCGCGGACAGCTTCGAACACTGAAGCTTTCTTT.

The V and J genes are TRBV29-1 and TRBJ1-1; 7 nucleotides match TRBD1. The CDR3 spans 15 residues. Unmatched junction bases numbered 6, after V lost 1 base and J lost 1 base. Per the germline V gene, CDR1 is SQVTM and CDR2 is ANQGSEA. DNA for the CDR3: TGCAGCGTTGAAGTCCGGGGGACAGCGAACACTGAAGCTTTCTTT. Translating gives CSVEVRGTANTEAFF.

This sequence joins TRBV5-4 and TRBJ2-1; 10 bases map to TRBD2. Germline V gene sequence: CDR1 SGHNT, CDR2 YYREEE (reference sequence). The junction had 8 bases not matched to a gene; V was cut back by 4 bases and J by 4 bases. This CDR3 has 16 residues. Written as DNA, the CDR3 is TGTGCCAGCAGCCCTCCGGGGACTAGCGCTTACAATGAGCAGTTCTTC. Translating gives CASSPPGTSAYNEQFF.

This sequence joins TRBV4-2 and TRBJ1-3; a possible D gene is TRBD1 (5 bases). V shed 0 bases and J shed 0 bases, with 9 bases lying between them. This CDR3 region has 16 residues. CDR1 is LGHNA, CDR2 YNFKEQ, per germline. CDR3 region: CASSQEQTVSGNTIYF. The CDR3 bases are TGTGCCAGCAGCCAAGAGCAGACAGTCTCTGGAAACACCATATATTTT.

V is TRBV11-2 and J is TRBJ2-1; TRBD2 matches 8 bases. After removal of 5 bases from V and 12 bases from J, the junction contained 12 bases not matched to a gene. This CDR3 spans 14 amino acids. The V gene's germline CDR1 is SGHAT and CDR2 FQNNGV. In nucleotides, the CDR3 is TGTGCCAGCAGCCGGGGGGGGCCGGGATTAGGGCAGTTCTTC. Protein product: CASSRGGPGLGQFF.

The rearrangement joins TRBV5-4 to TRBJ2-1; D may be TRBD2 (6 bases). The germline CDR1 and CDR2 sequences are SGHNT and YYREEE (reference sequence). Trimming removed 0 bases from V and 4 bases from J, with 11 bases in between. The CDR3 length is 15 residues. The CDR3 protein is CASSLGGVSYNEQFF. Here the CDR3 DNA reads TGTGCCAGCAGCTTGGGGGGGGTGTCATACAATGAGCAGTTCTTC.